This T cell receptor beta chain originates from a study of a mutant IDH1 vaccine in newly diagnosed glioma. Study overall: With temozolomide cycles, or 4-6 weeks after radiotherapy alone, vaccination was started.

The CDR3 totals 15 residues. CDR1 is MGHRA, CDR2 YSYEKL, per germline. V gave up 2 bases and J gave up 2 bases; unmatched junction bases: 1. Time point described: week 11, during vaccination. Doses of 300 ug of mutant IDH1 20-mer peptide were given with topical imiquimod. New IDH1-mutant, ATRX-lost WHO grade 3 or 4 astrocytomas occurred in donors. Clones were read by immunoSEQ multiplex PCR, and TCRdb kept only the in-frame ones, dropping some. Of roughly 120,000 clones listed, around four fifths were seen once; the top ten hold 4.5% to 7%. The count of this clone is one. Its antigen remains unknown. Overall study findings and caveats: With respect to changes in top peripheral T cell clonotypes, pseudoprogression seemed unrelated. Detectable vaccine-induced immune responses arose in 80% to 95% of patients.

V and J are TRBV4-1 and TRBJ2-7; 12 bases map to TRBD2. The sample consisted of PBMCs, taken from a glioma patient whose treatment included an IDH1 peptide vaccine. This receptor was obtained from a man between 40 and 49 years old with glioma. CDR3 loop: CASSQLAGGPYEQYF. CDR3 coding DNA: TGCGCCAGCAGCCAACTAGCGGGGGGGCCCTACGAGCAGTACTTC.